Presented here are 21 T cell receptor beta chains from one specimen sequenced in a study of blood T cell repertoires in COVID-19. Assay used: immunoSEQ multiplex PCR; TCRdb lists only in-frame clones, some missing. This sample has around 120,000 clones, with roughly 85% found just once. Material for sequencing was peripheral blood. The receptors were gathered from a man aged 25 to 40 with acute or convalescent COVID-19.

This chain uses TRBV18 with TRBJ2-1; no definite D call. The CDR3 sequence is 15 residues long. Germline CDR1 and CDR2: KGHSH and LQKENI. Trimming shortened V by 6 bases and J by 2 bases, and 14 bases separated the two germline ends. The CDR3 bases are TGTGCCAGCTCTGTCAACTTAAAAACCTACAATGAGCAGTTCTTC. This encodes CASSVNLKTYNEQFF.

The chain carries TRBV25-1 and TRBJ1-4, with D possibly TRBD1 on 5 matching bases. The CDR3 runs 14 residues. V was shortened by 2 bases and J by 8 bases, with 12 bases between the two germline ends. The V gene's germline CDR1 is MGHDK and CDR2 SYGVNS. Here the CDR3 reads CASSEVGEVEKLFF. CDR3 sequence (DNA): TGTGCCAGCAGTGAAGTAGGGGAAGTGGAAAAACTGTTTTTT. The entire variable domain, with the rest obtained from reference TRBV25-1 and TRBJ1-4, is as follows: EADIYQTPRYLVIGTGKKITLECSQTMGHDKMYWYQQDPGMELHLIHYSYGVNSTEKGDLSSESTVSRIRTEHFPLTLESARPSHTSQYLCASSEVGEVEKLFFGSGTQLSVL.

This chain joins TRBV6-1 and TRBJ1-4; no reliable D call. This CDR3 region has 15 residues. V lost 2 bases and J 7 bases, leaving 14 bases between the germline ends. Per the germline V gene, CDR1 is MNHNS and CDR2 is SASEGT. The CDR3 here is CASSEQPEGSEKLFF. In DNA form, the CDR3 reads TGTGCCAGCAGTGAACAGCCAGAGGGATCTGAAAAACTGTTTTTT.

The chain carries TRBV5-4 and TRBJ2-3, with D perhaps TRBD2 (6 bases). The CDR3 runs 16 residues. Trimming stripped 3 bases from V and 2 bases from J, with 16 bases between. Germline V lookup: CDR1 SGHNT, CDR2 YYREEE (reference sequence). Here the CDR3 reads CASSYGGAGSTDTQYF. In DNA form, the CDR3 reads TGTGCCAGCAGCTACGGTGGCGCGGGATCCACAGATACGCAGTATTTT.

The chain combines TRBV9 with TRBJ2-3, with 9 positions matching TRBD1. The germline V gene has CDR1 SGDLS and CDR2 YYNGEE. Trimming cost V 3 bases and J 4 bases; bases outside gene matches: 15. The CDR3 is 18 residues long. The CDR3 sequence is CASSESPLGQGFADTQYF. The CDR3 DNA follows: TGTGCCAGCAGCGAATCACCCTTAGGACAGGGGTTCGCAGATACGCAGTATTTT.

This chain joins TRBV7-9 and TRBJ2-2; 12 bases are shared with TRBD2. The CDR3 length is 19 residues. After removal of 5 bases from V and 3 bases from J, the junction contained 13 bases not matched to a gene. From germline, CDR1 is SEHNR and CDR2 FQNEAQ (reference sequence). The CDR3 protein is CASSPFFPSGRADTGELFF. In nucleotides, the CDR3 is TGTGCCAGCAGCCCTTTTTTCCCTAGCGGGAGGGCCGACACCGGGGAGCTGTTTTTT.

The rearrangement uses TRBV5-1 and TRBJ2-2, with TRBD2 as a possible D gene (5 bases). The germline CDR1 and CDR2 sequences are SGHRS and YFSETQ. Trimming pared 0 bases from V and 5 bases from J, leaving 8 bases between. The CDR3 spans 14 residues. This CDR3 is CASSLAGKTGELFF. DNA of the CDR3: TGCGCCAGCAGCTTGGCGGGAAAAACCGGGGAGCTGTTTTTT.

J is TRBJ1-1 and V is TRBV6-5; D is ambiguous. The germline CDR1 and CDR2 sequences are MNHEY and SVGAGI. The CDR3 length is 15 residues. V was trimmed by 6 bases and J by 0 bases, leaving 14 bases between them. CDR3 residues: CASSISGMVNTEAFF. For the CDR3, the DNA is TGTGCCAGCAGCATCTCGGGAATGGTGAACACTGAAGCTTTCTTT.

The chain couples TRBV29-1 to TRBJ2-3; 7 bases fit TRBD2. This CDR3 is built from 14 residues. V shed 4 bases, J shed 3 bases, and the junction held 7 bases outside the gene matches. The V gene's germline CDR1 is SQVTM and CDR2 ANQGSEA. DNA of the CDR3: TGCAGCGTTGCCAACGGGGGGTGGACAGATACGCAGTATTTT. It is translated as CSVANGGWTDTQYF.

This clone is a singleton in its sample. This rearrangement joins TRBV7-8 to TRBJ2-7, with D perhaps matching TRBD2 (5 bases). The CDR3 runs 17 residues. From germline, CDR1 is SGHVS and CDR2 FQNEAQ. V lost 1 base to trimming and J lost 3 bases, with 19 bases between them. CDR3 sequence (DNA): TGTGCCAGCAGCTTAGTGCGAGGAGGAGGCCGGGTCTACGAGCAGTACGTC. It encodes CASSLVRGGGRVYEQYV.

The V and J genes are TRBV3-1 (or the pseudogene TRBV3-2) and TRBJ1-2; 7 bases map to TRBD1. Germline V gene data show CDR1 as LGHDT and CDR2 as YNNKEL (reference sequence). V was clipped by 1 base and J by 4 bases; unmatched bases: 3. This CDR3 spans 14 amino acids. The DNA for the CDR3 is TGTGCCAGCAGCCAAGGGGGACAGACCTATGGCTACACCTTC. Its protein is CASSQGGQTYGYTF.

V usage is TRBV5-6 and J usage is TRBJ2-3, with D possibly matching TRBD1 (5 bases). Germline V lookup: CDR1 SGHDT, CDR2 YYEEEE. V was trimmed by 0 bases and J by 2 bases, leaving 13 bases between them. The CDR3 is made up of 16 amino acids. Here the CDR3 reads CASSLEGGQITDTQYF. The CDR3 coding sequence is TGTGCCAGCAGCTTGGAAGGTGGACAAATCACAGATACGCAGTATTTT.

This clone was recorded only once. The chain links TRBV30 to TRBJ1-1; D possibly corresponds to TRBD1 (5 bases). Germline V gene sequence: CDR1 GTSNPN, CDR2 SVGIG (reference sequence). The CDR3 has 14 amino acids. Between the trimmed V and J ends, which lost 2 bases and 5 bases, there was a span of 15 bases. The DNA of the CDR3 is TGTGCCTGGAGTCCCGGGGGGTTCCGGACTGAAGCTTTCTTT. Amino acids: CAWSPGGFRTEAFF.

This rearrangement joins TRBV30 to TRBJ1-1, with no clear D. The germline V gene has CDR1 GTSNPN and CDR2 SVGIG (reference sequence). Between the trimmed V and J ends, which lost 1 base and 1 base, there was a span of 7 bases. This CDR3 region has 13 residues. CDR3 protein: CAWSGHENTEAFF. The DNA for the CDR3 is TGTGCCTGGAGTGGACATGAGAACACTGAAGCTTTCTTT.

The J gene is TRBJ2-2, the V gene TRBV6-5, with TRBD1 matching over 10 bases. Trimming took 6 bases from V and 4 from J; bases not matched to a gene: 2. The CDR3 totals 14 residues. Looked up from germline, CDR1 is MNHEY and CDR2 is SVGAGI. The CDR3 region is CASRGQGSTGELFF. As DNA, the CDR3 is TGTGCCAGCAGGGGACAGGGGAGCACCGGGGAGCTGTTTTTT.

The DNA of the CDR3 is TGTGCCAGCATCGAAACCCGGGATACCTATGGCTACACCTTC. This gives the protein CASIETRDTYGYTF. V usage is TRBV21-1 and J usage is TRBJ1-2. TRBV21-1 is deemed a pseudogene. The CDR3 extends over 14 amino acids.

The chain employs TRBV27 and TRBJ2-3, with D hard to call. This CDR3 has 15 amino acids. Germline V lookup: CDR1 MNHEY, CDR2 SMNVEV (reference sequence). V lost 0 bases, J lost 5 bases, and 12 bases lay in between. The CDR3 region is CASSLSPLHKDTQYF. CDR3 DNA: TGTGCCAGCAGTTTATCGCCCTTACACAAAGATACGCAGTATTTT.

CDR3 in amino acids: CSASGRFLAGVETQYF. CDR3 in DNA: TGCAGTGCTAGTGGAAGGTTTCTAGCGGGGGTTGAGACCCAGTACTTC. This chain joins TRBV20-1 and TRBJ2-5; TRBD2 aligns across 10 bases. This CDR3 comprises 16 residues. The germline gives CDR1 DFQATT, CDR2 SNEGSKA (reference sequence). J gave up 5 bases and V 3 bases, and 12 bases lay outside the gene matches.

This chain uses TRBV7-9 with TRBJ2-1; 7 positions agree with TRBD1. The CDR3 is made up of 13 amino acids. After removal of 7 bases from V and 4 bases from J, the junction contained 4 bases not matched to a gene. Germline CDR1 and CDR2: SEHNR and FQNEAQ (reference sequence). The CDR3 DNA sequence: TGTGCCAGCAATCGGGACAGATACAATGAGCAGTTCTTC. Protein sequence: CASNRDRYNEQFF.

This chain links TRBV19 with TRBJ1-6, with 7 bases fitting TRBD1. Per the germline V gene, CDR1 is LNHDA and CDR2 is SQIVND (reference sequence). The CDR3 is 16 amino acids. J gave up 7 bases and V 3 bases, and 9 bases lay outside the gene matches. The CDR3: CASSMSRQGPNSPLHF. The CDR3 DNA sequence: TGTGCCAGTAGTATGTCCCGACAGGGCCCAAATTCACCCCTCCACTTT.

This chain uses TRBV7-8 with TRBJ1-6, with D hard to call. Germline values: CDR1 SGHVS, CDR2 FQNEAQ. There are 16 residues in the CDR3. The V gene lost 2 bases and the J gene lost 4 bases, with 12 bases spanning the gap. In DNA form, the CDR3 reads TGTGCCAGCAGCTTATCGTCGGTTCCTTATAATTCACCCCTCCACTTT. This codes for CASSLSSVPYNSPLHF.